What follows is one T cell receptor (beta chain) and its context. What antigen it recognizes has not been identified. No much larger clonotype is one base removed from it; base qualities were not supplied. The data derive from a study of blood T cell repertoires in COVID-19 (dated by TCRdb to the early 2020s). Looking at the study overall: The collaborator samples originated in the United States, Italy and Spain and spanned the acute and convalescent phases of COVID-19. The material from the prospective study consisted of cDNA or gDNA derived from T cells, B-cell-depleted T cells, or PBMCs. Deeply sampled blood TCRbeta repertoires from subjects exposed to, actively infected with, or recovered from COVID-19 were included in the dataset. The repertoires were made available in a free public database intended to serve as a resource for research on the immune response to SARS-CoV-2. Samples came from the ongoing ImmuneRACE study (first 160 participants) plus 1,254 subjects from 6 global collaborators. A de-identified subject ID, COVID-19 status, age in years and sex were almost always included in the sample metadata. Where available, HLA class I and class II types were obtained from metadata supplied by the sample provider rather than from assay-based typing. General study outcomes and caveats: Clinical and demographic metadata were provided uncurated, with the amount varying by source and participant.

Participants in the prospective study were aged about 18 to 95 years, lived in 20 to 25 United States geographic areas, and enrolled through a virtual design. To assign participants to cohorts, the prospective study relied on clinical history that participants themselves reported in a screening survey and a study questionnaire. For ImmuneRACE Cohort 3, a participant was defined as recovered based on two consecutive negative NP/OP PCR tests, clearance by a healthcare professional, or resolution of symptoms. In the prospective study, whole blood, serum and a nasopharyngeal or oropharyngeal swab were collected from each participant by mobile phlebotomists. Additional blood draws and questionnaires over an approximately 2-month period could optionally be provided by prospective study participants. Blood samples from the prospective study were shipped frozen or at room temperature prior to DNA extraction.

TCRbeta CDR3 regions were amplified from genomic DNA using the immunoSEQ Assay, a bias-controlled multiplex PCR. Regarding the original processing steps: The number of nucleated cells in each sample was estimated from the amplification of reference gene primers within the assay. To quantify the absolute abundance of each unique TCRbeta CDR3 rearrangement, sequence reads were collapsed and filtered. For each sample, productive Simpson clonality was calculated by taking the square root of Simpson's diversity index across productive rearrangements. This immuneACCESS table, as held by TCRdb, lists in-frame sequences with V and J called but not all clones. Of the missing ones, under half trace to an unresolved V gene in checked studies; the others have no known cause. For V, J and clone size, that table is used; D and trimming come from the DNA. Present in this sample are 400,000 or so clones, roughly nine tenths of which were seen just once. The ten largest clones take up 1.1% of the sample.

The clonotype comes from a man aged 25 to 45 who had recovered from COVID-19. The sample was PBMCs or T cells enriched from blood (not recorded which).

The sequence in DNA is TGTGCCAGTAGTACCATAGGGGGAGAAATGGAGACCCAGTACTTC. Its protein product is CASSTIGGEMETQYF. The chain joins TRBV19 to TRBJ2-5; possibly the D gene is TRBD1, per 6 matching bases. Looking up the germline V gene (reference sequence) yields CDR1 LNHDA and CDR2 SQIVND. The CDR3 starts with the cysteine, ends with the phenylalanine, and has 15 residues. Kept here is only the CDR3 DNA, which spans 45 bases and is read in frame from base 1. At the junction V is shortened by 4 bases and J by 5 bases, with 17 bases in between.